This T cell receptor beta chain was sequenced for a study of Ad26.COV2.S vaccination and SARS-CoV-2 variants. Looking at the study overall: The authors gave Ad26.COV2.S intramuscularly, either once or twice 56 days apart.

Method: immunoSEQ multiplex PCR; TCRdb's copy keeps in-frame clones and lacks some. The sample gives some 370,000 clones, around 82% of which show up once; about 7.1% is in the top ten. Trimming cost V 6 bases and J 3 bases, with 9 bases left between them. The CDR3 consists of 12 residues. The treatment here: around 19 received Ad26.COV2.S at low or high dose, single or two shots; about five received placebo; per-sample allocation not given. Samples analyzed were those drawn on day 63 after the first vaccine or placebo injection. The sequence was obtained from a person between 18 and 65 years old who received the Ad26.COV2.S COVID-19 vaccine or a placebo. The rearrangement links TRBV12-3 or TRBV12-4 to TRBJ2-7; D gene ambiguous. This specimen was peripheral blood, taken in a trial of Ad26.COV2.S vaccine versus placebo. This chain's CDR3 is CASSHSLYEQYF. CDR3 DNA sequence: TGTGCCAGCAGCCATAGCCTCTACGAGCAGTACTTC.